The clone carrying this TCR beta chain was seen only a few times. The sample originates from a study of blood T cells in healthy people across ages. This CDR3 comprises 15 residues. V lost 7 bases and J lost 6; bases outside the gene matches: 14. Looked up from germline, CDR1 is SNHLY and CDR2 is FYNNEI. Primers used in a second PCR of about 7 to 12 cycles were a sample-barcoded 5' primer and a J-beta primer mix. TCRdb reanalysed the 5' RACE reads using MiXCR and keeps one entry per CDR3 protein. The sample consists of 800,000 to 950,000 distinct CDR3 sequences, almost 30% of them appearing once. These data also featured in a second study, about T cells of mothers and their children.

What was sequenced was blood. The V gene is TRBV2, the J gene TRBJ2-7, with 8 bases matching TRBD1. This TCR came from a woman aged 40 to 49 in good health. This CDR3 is CASIGSGQASAEQYF. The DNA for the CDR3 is TGTGCCAGCATCGGGTCGGGACAGGCCTCGGCCGAGCAGTACTTC.